This is a list of T cell receptor beta chains from one sample in a study of cytomegalovirus exposure and HLA in healthy donors. The data were produced by immunoSEQ multiplex PCR, yet TCRdb's version contains in-frame clones alone and is incomplete. The sample yields some 150,000 clones, under 90% seen once. The source material was PBMCs. The receptors shown here come from a young man in good health and CMV-seronegative. CDR3s include the opening cysteine and the closing phenylalanine or tryptophan. A D gene is named only where the DNA matches it firmly. Only some rows state a clone size, as once, few, many or a class for expanded clones.

v_call	j_call	d_call	clone_size	cdr3_aa	cdr3_nt
TRBV5-4	TRBJ1-4	-	-	CASSLSAQPEKLFF	TGTGCCAGCAGCTTGTCGGCACAGCCCGAAAAACTGTTTTTT
TRBV28	TRBJ1-3	TRBD1	-	CASSLARGRRNTIYF	TGTGCCAGCAGTTTGGCCAGGGGGCGAAGAAACACCATATATTTT
TRBV10-3	TRBJ1-1	TRBD1	few	CAIVVQGGTEAFF	TGTGCCATCGTTGTACAGGGGGGCACTGAAGCTTTCTTT
TRBV14	TRBJ2-7	-	-	CASSQGREQYF	TGTGCCAGCAGCCAAGGGAGGGAGCAGTACTTC
TRBV7-9	TRBJ2-2	-	-	CASSLVAGSLFTGELFF	TGTGCCAGCAGCTTAGTTGCGGGAAGTTTGTTCACCGGGGAGCTGTTTTTT
TRBV9	TRBJ2-1	TRBD2	-	CASSLGTSGGLSSYNEQFF	TGTGCCAGCAGCCTGGGGACTAGCGGGGGCCTTAGCTCCTACAATGAGCAGTTCTTC
TRBV2	TRBJ2-5	-	-	CASNSLGAPEETQYF	TGTGCCAGCAACTCGCTTGGGGCGCCAGAAGAGACCCAGTACTTC
TRBV27	TRBJ2-7	TRBD2	-	CASTPEPSGHPTYEQYF	TGTGCCAGCACCCCGGAACCTAGCGGGCACCCTACCTACGAGCAGTACTTC
TRBV19	TRBJ1-1	TRBD1	-	CASRGQAIMNTEASF	TGTGCCAGTAGAGGACAGGCGATCATGAACACTGAAGCTTCCTTT
TRBV5-6	TRBJ1-2	-	once	CASSFLRGGYTF	TGTGCCAGCAGCTTCCTAAGGGGGGGCTACACCTTC
TRBV27	TRBJ2-1	-	-	CASRRESPYNEQFF	TGTGCCAGCAGACGGGAGTCCCCCTACAATGAGCAGTTCTTC
TRBV5-5	TRBJ2-6	TRBD1	-	CASSPTGAFSGANVLTF	TGTGCCAGCAGCCCCACAGGGGCCTTCTCTGGGGCCAACGTCCTGACTTTC
TRBV27	TRBJ1-1	-	once	CATTPSGFPPMNTEAFF	TGTGCCACCACCCCATCAGGGTTTCCCCCTATGAACACTGAAGCTTTCTTT
TRBV6-6	TRBJ1-2	TRBD1	few	CASSYARQGQNGYTF	TGTGCCAGCAGTTACGCCAGACAGGGACAGAATGGCTACACCTTC
TRBV5-1	TRBJ1-1	-	-	CASSLAGDTEAFF	TGCGCCAGCAGCTTGGCAGGGGACACTGAAGCTTTCTTT